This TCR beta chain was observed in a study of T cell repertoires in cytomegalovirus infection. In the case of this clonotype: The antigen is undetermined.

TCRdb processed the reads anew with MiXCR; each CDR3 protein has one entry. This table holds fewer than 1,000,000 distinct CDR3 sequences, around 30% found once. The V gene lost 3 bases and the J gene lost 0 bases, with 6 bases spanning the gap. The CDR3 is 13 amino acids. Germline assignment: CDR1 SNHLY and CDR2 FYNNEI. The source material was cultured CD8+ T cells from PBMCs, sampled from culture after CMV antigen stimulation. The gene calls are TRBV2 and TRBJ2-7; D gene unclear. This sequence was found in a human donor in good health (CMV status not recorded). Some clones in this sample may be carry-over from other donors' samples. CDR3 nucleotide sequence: TGTGCCAGCAGTGATACAGCCTCCTACGAGCAGTACGTC. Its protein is CASSDTASYEQYV.